The rows below give T cell receptor beta chains drawn from one sample of a study of blood T cell repertoires in COVID-19. Clones were sequenced by immunoSEQ multiplex PCR, and TCRdb holds only the in-frame ones, with some missing. The table shows 200,000 or so clones, with approximately 84% occurring only once. Material: peripheral blood. Receptors were obtained from a human donor with acute or convalescent COVID-19. The donor label of this sample is uncertain. The CDR3 runs from the conserved cysteine through the conserved F or W. The D gene is left open where the match is weak. Where a row states a size, it is once, few, many or the class of an expanded clone; other rows omit it.

v_call	j_call	clone_size	d_call	cdr3_aa	cdr3_nt
TRBV14	TRBJ2-1	once	TRBD2	CASSRTGAGGLSSNYNEQFF	TGTGCCAGCAGCCGGACGGGCGCGGGGGGGCTTTCATCTAACTACAATGAGCAGTTCTTC
TRBV6-4	TRBJ2-2	.	.	CASSDSDRPNTGELFF	TGTGCCAGCAGTGACTCTGACAGACCGAACACCGGGGAGCTGTTTTTT
TRBV27	TRBJ1-4	few	.	CASSLQTDGGTEKLFF	TGTGCCAGCAGTTTACAGACGGACGGCGGGACGGAAAAACTGTTTTTT
TRBV10-3	TRBJ2-5	.	.	CAISATTESETQYF	TGTGCCATCAGCGCTACGACAGAGTCGGAGACCCAGTACTTC
TRBV6-6	TRBJ1-5	once	TRBD1	CASSTQGTGNQPQHF	TGTGCCAGCAGTACACAGGGGACGGGCAATCAGCCCCAGCATTTT
TRBV7-2	TRBJ1-2	.	TRBD1	CASSPGQGRGYTF	TGTGCCAGCAGCCCGGGACAGGGGAGAGGCTACACCTTC
TRBV6-5	TRBJ1-1	.	.	CASSYSNAGLNTEAFF	TGTGCCAGCAGTTACTCGAATGCGGGCCTGAACACTGAAGCTTTCTTT
TRBV5-1	TRBJ1-1	.	.	CASSLSGPGNTEAFF	TGCGCCAGCAGCTTGAGCGGTCCCGGGAACACTGAAGCTTTCTTT
TRBV30	TRBJ1-6	medium-sized	TRBD1	CACTQGRNSPLHF	TGTGCCTGTACACAGGGGAGGAATTCACCCCTCCACTTT
TRBV5-1	TRBJ2-7	.	.	CASSLRQGGYEQYF	TGCGCCAGCAGCTTGCGGCAGGGAGGATACGAGCAGTACTTC
TRBV2	TRBJ1-2	.	.	CASSEQDYGYTF	TGTGCCAGCAGTGAACAGGACTATGGCTACACCTTC
TRBV11-2	TRBJ2-5	.	TRBD1	CASSLVSGGWETQYF	TGTGCCAGCAGCTTAGTTTCAGGGGGCTGGGAGACCCAGTACTTC
TRBV9	TRBJ1-6	few	.	CASSVGEGWSPPLHF	TGTGCCAGCAGCGTAGGGGAGGGTTGGTCTCCCCCCCTCCACTTT
TRBV2	TRBJ1-2	.	TRBD1	CASRPRTGGQYYGYTF	TGTGCCAGCAGGCCCCGGACAGGGGGCCAATACTATGGCTACACCTTC
TRBV6-6	TRBJ1-3	once	.	CASSYPGAGNTIYF	TGTGCCAGCAGTTACCCAGGGGCTGGAAACACCATATATTTT
TRBV7-2	TRBJ2-7	few	TRBD2	CASSLTSGSYEQYF	TGTGCCAGCAGCCTAACTAGCGGGTCCTACGAGCAGTACTTC
TRBV29-1	TRBJ1-2	.	.	CSVQTGASYGYTF	TGCAGCGTACAGACAGGCGCCTCTTATGGCTACACCTTC
TRBV28	TRBJ1-2	.	.	CASSLAQDYGYTF	TGTGCCAGCAGTTTGGCACAGGACTATGGCTACACCTTC
TRBV27	TRBJ2-1	.	TRBD2	CASSARLAGGRDEQFF	TGTGCCAGCAGTGCCCGACTAGCGGGAGGGCGTGATGAGCAGTTCTTC
TRBV5-1	TRBJ2-5	.	TRBD1	CASSWTGQETQYF	TGCGCCAGCAGCTGGACAGGACAAGAGACCCAGTACTTC
TRBV18	TRBJ1-2	.	TRBD1	CASSGPGQGAYGYTF	TGTGCCAGCTCAGGTCCGGGACAGGGGGCCTATGGCTACACCTTC
TRBV4-2	TRBJ2-1	.	.	CASSQAPTGSSYNEQFF	TGTGCCAGCAGCCAAGCGCCAACGGGGAGCTCCTACAATGAGCAGTTCTTC
TRBV9	TRBJ2-4	.	TRBD1	CASSVGTGVAKNIQYF	TGTGCCAGCAGCGTAGGAACAGGGGTAGCCAAAAACATTCAGTACTTC
TRBV4-2	TRBJ2-3	.	.	CASSQDATPGADTQYF	TGTGCCAGCAGCCAAGATGCGACTCCGGGGGCAGATACGCAGTATTTT
TRBV29-1	TRBJ1-2	.	.	CSDRDQGGGYTF	TGCAGCGATCGGGATCAGGGAGGTGGCTACACCTTC
TRBV18	TRBJ2-1	few	TRBD2	CASSSGGGRAKDEQFF	TGTGCCAGCTCATCCGGGGGCGGGAGGGCCAAGGATGAGCAGTTCTTC
TRBV19	TRBJ2-3	few	.	CASSIWALRDGTDTQYF	TGTGCCAGTAGTATTTGGGCCCTGCGCGATGGAACAGATACGCAGTATTTT
TRBV5-8	TRBJ1-5	.	TRBD1	CASARRGNSNQPQHF	TGTGCCAGCGCTCGCAGGGGGAATAGCAATCAGCCCCAGCATTTT
TRBV3-1/TRBV3-2	TRBJ2-5	.	TRBD2	CASSQFLAGSETQYF	TGTGCCAGCAGCCAATTCCTAGCGGGATCGGAGACCCAGTACTTC
TRBV7-2	TRBJ2-2	.	TRBD1	CASSPQGDTGELFF	TGTGCCAGCAGCCCCCAGGGGGACACCGGGGAGCTGTTTTTT
TRBV30	TRBJ1-5	.	.	CAWSENRYLSQPQHF	TGTGCCTGGAGCGAGAACAGGTATCTATCTCAGCCCCAGCATTTT
TRBV29-1	TRBJ1-2	.	.	CSVPSGKYGYTF	TGCAGCGTTCCTAGCGGTAAATATGGCTACACCTTC
TRBV6-2/TRBV6-3	TRBJ2-7	.	.	CASSYGEAYEQYF	TGTGCCAGCAGTTACGGGGAGGCCTACGAGCAGTACTTC
TRBV15	TRBJ2-6	.	TRBD1	CATSRDLGQGKANVLTF	TGTGCCACCAGCAGAGATCTTGGACAGGGAAAGGCCAACGTCCTGACTTTC
TRBV9	TRBJ2-7	.	TRBD2	CASSAFPGLAYEQYF	TGTGCCAGCAGCGCTTTCCCGGGACTAGCTTACGAGCAGTACTTC
TRBV15	TRBJ2-1	.	.	CATSRDVASGVSYNEQFF	TGTGCCACCAGCAGAGATGTGGCTTCGGGAGTCTCCTACAATGAGCAGTTCTTC
TRBV7-2	TRBJ1-1	.	.	CASRGPGASTEAFF	TGTGCCAGCAGGGGGCCGGGAGCGAGCACTGAAGCTTTCTTT
TRBV12-3/TRBV12-4	TRBJ2-7	few	.	CASSPQGYEQYF	TGTGCCAGCAGTCCACAGGGCTACGAGCAGTACTTC
TRBV30	TRBJ1-3	few	.	CAWAAGLGNTIYF	TGTGCCTGGGCCGCAGGTTTAGGAAACACCATATATTTT
TRBV29-1	TRBJ2-3	.	TRBD2	CSDLGTTASTDTQYF	TGCAGCGATCTCGGGACTACAGCTAGCACAGATACGCAGTATTTT
TRBV7-2	TRBJ1-1	.	TRBD1	CASSSRGQGSTEAFF	TGTGCCAGCAGCTCTAGGGGACAGGGGTCCACTGAAGCTTTCTTT
TRBV7-2	TRBJ2-5	.	.	CASSTGQKETQYF	TGTGCCAGCAGCACCGGACAGAAAGAGACCCAGTACTTC
TRBV19	TRBJ1-3	.	.	CASSTSNSGNTIYF	TGTGCCAGTAGTACGAGTAACTCTGGAAACACCATATATTTT
TRBV18	TRBJ2-2	.	TRBD1	CASSPSQGANTGELFF	TGTGCCAGCTCACCCTCCCAGGGGGCGAACACCGGGGAGCTGTTTTTT
TRBV28	TRBJ2-1	many	TRBD2	CASSPGGLAGDEQFF	TGTGCCAGCAGTCCGGGGGGACTAGCGGGAGATGAGCAGTTCTTC
TRBV7-3	TRBJ2-3	.	TRBD1	CASSPAPGQGGYF	TGTGCCAGCAGCCCCGCTCCGGGACAGGGTGGGTATTTT
TRBV12-2	TRBJ2-2	.	.	CASRFTGRETGELFF	TGTGCAAGTCGCTTCACAGGGAGGGAGACCGGGGAGCTGTTTTTT
TRBV6-5	TRBJ1-1	few	TRBD1	CASRGQGDTEAFF	TGTGCCAGCAGGGGACAGGGGGACACTGAAGCTTTCTTT
TRBV6-6	TRBJ2-7	.	.	CASSPFRPAYEQYF	TGTGCCAGCAGTCCATTTAGGCCAGCGTACGAGCAGTACTTC
TRBV10-3	TRBJ1-1	.	.	CAISERGGNTEAFF	TGTGCCATCAGTGAAAGGGGGGGGAACACTGAAGCTTTCTTT
TRBV6-2/TRBV6-3	TRBJ2-5	few	TRBD2	CASSSQTSGRQETQYF	TGTGCCAGCAGTTCCCAGACTAGCGGGAGGCAAGAGACCCAGTACTTC
TRBV10-3	TRBJ2-1	.	TRBD1	CAITTGQGVNEQFF	TGTGCCATCACCACGGGACAGGGCGTCAATGAGCAGTTCTTC
TRBV3-1/TRBV3-2	TRBJ2-1	.	TRBD1	CASSQVEDRGTFF	TGTGCCAGCAGCCAAGTGGAGGACAGGGGGACGTTCTTC
TRBV6-4	TRBJ2-5	.	.	CASSTSPGAETQYF	TGTGCCAGCAGTACCTCCCCAGGGGCGGAGACCCAGTACTTC
TRBV10-3	TRBJ2-3	once	.	CAIMSSGDTQYF	TGTGCCATCATGTCGTCAGGAGATACGCAGTATTTT
TRBV5-6	TRBJ1-2	.	.	CASSPPGVGYTF	TGTGCCAGCAGCCCGCCGGGGGTTGGCTACACCTTC
TRBV30	TRBJ2-2	many	.	CAWTRGAGNTGELFF	TGTGCCTGGACTCGGGGGGCGGGGAACACCGGGGAGCTGTTTTTT
TRBV19	TRBJ1-6	.	TRBD1	CASSLGQGYNSPLHF	TGTGCCAGTAGCCTTGGACAGGGTTATAATTCACCCCTCCACTTT
TRBV19	TRBJ2-3	.	.	CASSMGLERGTDTQYF	TGTGCCAGTAGTATGGGCTTGGAGCGGGGCACAGATACGCAGTATTTT